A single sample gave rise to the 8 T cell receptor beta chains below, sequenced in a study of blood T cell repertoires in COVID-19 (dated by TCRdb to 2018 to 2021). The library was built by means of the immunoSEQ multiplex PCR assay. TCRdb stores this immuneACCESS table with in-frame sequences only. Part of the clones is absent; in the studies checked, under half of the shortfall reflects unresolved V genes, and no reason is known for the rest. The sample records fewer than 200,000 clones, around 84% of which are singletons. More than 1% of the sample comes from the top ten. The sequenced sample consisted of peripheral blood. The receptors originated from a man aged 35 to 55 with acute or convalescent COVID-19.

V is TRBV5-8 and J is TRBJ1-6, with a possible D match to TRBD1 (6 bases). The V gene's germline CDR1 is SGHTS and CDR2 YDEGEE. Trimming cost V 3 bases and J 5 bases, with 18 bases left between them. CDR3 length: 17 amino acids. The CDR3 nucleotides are TGTGCCAGCAGCTGGTATACCACTACAGGGAATAATTCACCCCTCCACTTT. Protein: CASSWYTTTGNNSPLHF.

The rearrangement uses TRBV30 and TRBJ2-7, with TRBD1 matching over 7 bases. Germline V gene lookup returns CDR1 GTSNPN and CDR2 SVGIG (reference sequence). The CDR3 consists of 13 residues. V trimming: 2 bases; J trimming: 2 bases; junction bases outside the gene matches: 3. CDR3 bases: TGTGCCTGGAGTAAAGGACAGGCCTACGAGCAGTACTTC. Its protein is CAWSKGQAYEQYF.

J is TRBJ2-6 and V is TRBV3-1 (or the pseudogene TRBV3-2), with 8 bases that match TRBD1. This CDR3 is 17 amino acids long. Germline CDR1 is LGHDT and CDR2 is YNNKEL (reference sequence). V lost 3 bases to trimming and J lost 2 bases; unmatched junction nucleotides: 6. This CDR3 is CASSHTQGAAGANVLTF. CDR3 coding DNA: TGTGCCAGCAGCCATACCCAGGGGGCAGCTGGGGCCAACGTCCTGACTTTC.

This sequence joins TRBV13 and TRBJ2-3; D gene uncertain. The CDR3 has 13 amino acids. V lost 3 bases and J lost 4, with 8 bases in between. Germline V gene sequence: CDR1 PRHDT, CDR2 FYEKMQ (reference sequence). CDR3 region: CASSFGESDTQYF. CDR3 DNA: TGTGCCAGCAGCTTTGGTGAGTCAGATACGCAGTATTTT.

This chain's CDR3 is CASSDRDRVGNQPQHF. DNA of the CDR3: TGTGCCAGCAGTGACCGCGACAGGGTCGGCAATCAGCCCCAGCATTTT. This chain uses TRBV2 with TRBJ1-5; the match to TRBD1 covers 7 bases. Germline values: CDR1 SNHLY, CDR2 FYNNEI. This CDR3 is 16 amino acids long. J gave up 2 bases and V 3 bases, and 7 bases lay outside the gene matches.

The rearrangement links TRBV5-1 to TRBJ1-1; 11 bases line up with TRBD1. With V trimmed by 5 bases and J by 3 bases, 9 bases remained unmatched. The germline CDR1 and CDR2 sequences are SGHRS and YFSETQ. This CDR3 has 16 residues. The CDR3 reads CASRPGTGGVDTEAFF. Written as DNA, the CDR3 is TGCGCCAGCAGACCTGGGACAGGGGGGGTGGACACTGAAGCTTTCTTT.

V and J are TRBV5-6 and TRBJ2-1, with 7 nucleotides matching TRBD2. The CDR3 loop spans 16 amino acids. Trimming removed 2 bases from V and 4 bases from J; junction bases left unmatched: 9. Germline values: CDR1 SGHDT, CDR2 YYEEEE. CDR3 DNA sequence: TGTGCCAGCAGCTTCCTGACGGGGGGTCGATACAATGAGCAGTTCTTC. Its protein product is CASSFLTGGRYNEQFF. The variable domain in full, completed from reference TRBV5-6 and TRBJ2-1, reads DAGVTQSPTHLIKTRGQQVTLRCSPKSGHDTVSWYQQALGQGPQFIFQYYEEEERQRGNFPDRFSGHQFPNYSSELNVNALLLGDSALYLCASSFLTGGRYNEQFFGPGTRLTVL.

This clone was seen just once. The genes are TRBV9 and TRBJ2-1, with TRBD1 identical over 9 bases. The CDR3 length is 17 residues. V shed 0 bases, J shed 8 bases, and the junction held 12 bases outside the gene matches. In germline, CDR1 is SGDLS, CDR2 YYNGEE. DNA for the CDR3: TGTGCCAGCAGCGTAGGAAGGTTAGACAGGGGGACGGATGAGCAGTTCTTC. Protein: CASSVGRLDRGTDEQFF.